This is a list of T cell receptor beta chains from one sample in a study of blood T cell repertoires in COVID-19. The table came from immunoSEQ multiplex PCR; TCRdb's copy has only in-frame clones and leaves some out. The sample lists 100,000 to 150,000 clones; more than 75% were seen once. Source material: peripheral blood. The receptors stem from a man aged 60-69 years with COVID-19, enrolled during active disease. Both conserved end residues are trimmed from each CDR3. D genes are given only for firm matches.

d_gene: .; v_gene: TRBV7-2; CDR3aa: ASSSNTGELF
d_gene: TRBD1; v_gene: TRBV4-3; CDR3aa: ASSQDGGPGGKYEQY
d_gene: TRBD2; v_gene: TRBV10-2; CDR3aa: ASRLAGTGELF
d_gene: .; v_gene: TRBV9; CDR3aa: ASSVMGRESSYNEQF
d_gene: .; v_gene: TRBV7-8; CDR3aa: ASSPPLRQGTDTQY
d_gene: TRBD1; v_gene: TRBV9; CDR3aa: ASSVVMTGDTEAF
d_gene: TRBD2; v_gene: TRBV5-5; CDR3aa: ASSFPSGRGGEQY
d_gene: .; v_gene: TRBV3-1/TRBV3-2; CDR3aa: ASSQAGGLGREAF
d_gene: .; v_gene: TRBV28; CDR3aa: ASSLGLSYEQY
d_gene: TRBD2; v_gene: TRBV7-2; CDR3aa: ASSLRTSGTVGNEQF
d_gene: .; v_gene: TRBV2; CDR3aa: ASSDRDETQY
d_gene: TRBD1; v_gene: TRBV12-5; CDR3aa: ASGFETGGTDTQY
d_gene: .; v_gene: TRBV19; CDR3aa: ASKNGHSSNYGYT
d_gene: .; v_gene: TRBV7-9; CDR3aa: ASSLGGSYNEQF
d_gene: TRBD2; v_gene: TRBV27; CDR3aa: ASSLGTSYRQY